A selection of T cell receptor beta chains follows, all from one sample in a study of cytomegalovirus exposure and HLA in healthy donors. TCRdb's copy holds only in-frame clones and misses some; the assay was immunoSEQ multiplex PCR. The table records about 250,000 clones, about 90% of them present only once. The sample consisted of PBMCs. Receptor source: a man between 18 and 29 years old in good health and CMV-seropositive. The CDR3 runs from the conserved cysteine through the conserved F or W. D genes are given only for firm matches. Clone size is stated in some rows and not others, as once, few, many or a class when expanded.

v_gene	abundance	j_gene	d_gene	CDR3nt	CDR3aa
TRBV7-3	-	TRBJ2-1	-	TGTGCCAGCAGCCCCACCTACCCGGGACACACAGCGGGAAAGTCCTACAATGAGCAGTTCTTC	CASSPTYPGHTAGKSYNEQFF
TRBV11-3	-	TRBJ1-5	-	TGTGCCAGCAGCCCGACCCCGGGAGTTGGCAATCAGCCCCAGCATTTT	CASSPTPGVGNQPQHF
TRBV7-3	-	TRBJ2-1	TRBD1	TGTGCCAGCACCCAGGGGGCTGCAAATGAGCAGTTCTTC	CASTQGAANEQFF
TRBV7-2	once	TRBJ1-2	TRBD1	TGTGCCAGCAGCTTAGTTGGGGACAGGACTTTGAGGGGCTACACCTTC	CASSLVGDRTLRGYTF
TRBV6-1	-	TRBJ2-7	-	TGTGCCAGCAGTGAAGCGGAAGGGGCGCCATGGGGCTACGAGCAGTACTTC	CASSEAEGAPWGYEQYF
TRBV9	-	TRBJ2-3	TRBD2	TGTGCCAGCAGCGTCGGAGCGGGAGGGCCTAGAGATACGCAGTATTTT	CASSVGAGGPRDTQYF
TRBV19	-	TRBJ2-7	-	TGTGCCAGTAGTATAGAATGGAGAGCTCCCTTTGAGGAGCAGTACTTC	CASSIEWRAPFEEQYF
TRBV10-1	-	TRBJ2-3	TRBD1	TGCGCCAGCATCCGGTCCGGACAGGGGGCGACAGATACGCAGTATTTT	CASIRSGQGATDTQYF
TRBV30	-	TRBJ1-1	TRBD1	TGTGCCTGGGGATTACAGGGGGCTGAAGCTTTCTTT	CAWGLQGAEAFF
TRBV10-3	-	TRBJ1-1	-	TGTGCCATCAGTGAGTCTAGCAGCATGAACACTGAAGCTTTCTTT	CAISESSSMNTEAFF
TRBV20-1	-	TRBJ1-1	-	TGCAGTGCTAGGGGAACTGAAGCTTTCTTT	CSARGTEAFF
TRBV2	once	TRBJ2-1	TRBD2	TGTGCCAGCAGTATCACTAGCGGGACCCGCTCCTACAATGAGCAGTTCTTC	CASSITSGTRSYNEQFF
TRBV7-2	-	TRBJ2-7	-	TGTGCCAGCAGCTTAGCTGAAAGCTACGAGCAGTACTTC	CASSLAESYEQYF
TRBV27	once	TRBJ2-7	-	TGTGCCAGCAGTACCCTTGGGACACCCTACGAGCAGTACTTC	CASSTLGTPYEQYF
TRBV28	-	TRBJ2-5	TRBD1	TGTGCCAGCAGGCTTCAGGGGGCCCAAGAGACCCAGTACTTC	CASRLQGAQETQYF
TRBV5-1	-	TRBJ1-1	TRBD1	TGCGCCAGCAGCCCGACAGGGATTATCAGGAACACTGAAGCTTTCTTT	CASSPTGIIRNTEAFF
TRBV6-4	-	TRBJ2-3	-	TGTGCCAGCAGCAGGGACTCCTGGGCAGATACGCAGTATTTT	CASSRDSWADTQYF
TRBV5-6	-	TRBJ2-5	-	TGTGCCAGCAGCTTGGCTTTACAGGGAAGGGAAGAGACCCAGTACTTC	CASSLALQGREETQYF